A selection of T cell receptor beta chains follows, all from one sample in a study of blood T cell repertoires in COVID-19. This table comes from immunoSEQ multiplex PCR, and its TCRdb copy is limited to in-frame clones, with some not included. The sample yields fewer than 85,000 clones, 88% seen once. Specimen: peripheral blood. These receptor sequences come from a human donor in a cohort sampled during active COVID-19. Each CDR3 is given with its conserved first and last residue. The order of the fields is D gene, V gene, clone size, J gene, CDR3 protein, CDR3 DNA. The D gene is left open where the match is weak. A row's size may be missing; if present it is once, few, many or a size class.

d_gene: TRBD1; v_gene: TRBV24-1; abundance: NA; j_gene: TRBJ2-1; CDR3aa: CATSDTGASSYNEQFF; CDR3nt: TGTGCCACCAGTGATACAGGGGCTAGCTCCTACAATGAGCAGTTCTTC
d_gene: TRBD1; v_gene: TRBV2; abundance: once; j_gene: TRBJ1-1; CDR3aa: CASRGQGETFF; CDR3nt: TGTGCCAGCAGGGGACAGGGGGAGACTTTCTTT
d_gene: TRBD2; v_gene: TRBV5-1; abundance: NA; j_gene: TRBJ2-7; CDR3aa: CASSSSPGLGYEQYF; CDR3nt: TGCGCCAGCAGCTCGTCCCCGGGACTAGGGTACGAGCAGTACTTC
d_gene: TRBD2; v_gene: TRBV9; abundance: NA; j_gene: TRBJ2-3; CDR3aa: CASSQSSGGFASTDTQYF; CDR3nt: TGTGCCAGCAGCCAAAGTAGCGGGGGGTTCGCTAGCACAGATACGCAGTATTTT
d_gene: TRBD2; v_gene: TRBV3-1/TRBV3-2; abundance: few; j_gene: TRBJ2-7; CDR3aa: CASSQVGLAPVEQYF; CDR3nt: TGTGCCAGCAGCCAAGTGGGACTAGCGCCGGTCGAGCAGTACTTC
d_gene: NA; v_gene: TRBV2; abundance: NA; j_gene: TRBJ1-2; CDR3aa: CASSEEAATYYGYTF; CDR3nt: TGTGCCAGCAGTGAAGAGGCAGCGACCTACTATGGCTACACCTTC
d_gene: NA; v_gene: TRBV12-3/TRBV12-4; abundance: NA; j_gene: TRBJ1-2; CDR3aa: CASSLFRDGYTF; CDR3nt: TGTGCCAGCAGTTTATTTCGGGATGGCTACACCTTC
d_gene: TRBD1; v_gene: TRBV6-5; abundance: NA; j_gene: TRBJ2-5; CDR3aa: CASRVRDRSSQYF; CDR3nt: TGTGCCAGCAGGGTCAGGGACAGGAGTTCCCAGTACTTC
d_gene: NA; v_gene: TRBV19; abundance: NA; j_gene: TRBJ1-1; CDR3aa: CATRGQGTEAFF; CDR3nt: TGTGCCACCCGCGGCCAAGGAACTGAAGCTTTCTTT
d_gene: NA; v_gene: TRBV5-4; abundance: NA; j_gene: TRBJ2-7; CDR3aa: CASSLAPDNSYEQYF; CDR3nt: TGTGCCAGCAGCTTGGCACCGGACAACTCCTACGAGCAGTACTTC
d_gene: NA; v_gene: TRBV2; abundance: NA; j_gene: TRBJ2-5; CDR3aa: CASSELTGQETQYF; CDR3nt: TGTGCCAGCAGTGAATTGACAGGACAAGAGACCCAGTACTTC
d_gene: NA; v_gene: TRBV28; abundance: NA; j_gene: TRBJ2-6; CDR3aa: CASTLNPGTGANVLTF; CDR3nt: TGTGCCAGCACCCTAAACCCAGGGACTGGGGCCAACGTCCTGACTTTC
d_gene: TRBD1; v_gene: TRBV27; abundance: NA; j_gene: TRBJ2-7; CDR3aa: CASSRGQGAGYEQYF; CDR3nt: TGTGCCAGCAGCCGAGGACAGGGGGCGGGCTACGAGCAGTACTTC
d_gene: NA; v_gene: TRBV29-1; abundance: NA; j_gene: TRBJ1-3; CDR3aa: CSGAGGAWGTIYF; CDR3nt: TGCAGCGGGGCGGGGGGGGCCTGGGGCACCATATATTTT
d_gene: TRBD2; v_gene: TRBV5-6; abundance: NA; j_gene: TRBJ2-5; CDR3aa: CASSQPGNLASGDQETQYF; CDR3nt: TGTGCCAGCAGCCAACCCGGGAACCTCGCTAGCGGGGACCAAGAGACCCAGTACTTC
d_gene: TRBD2; v_gene: TRBV4-2; abundance: few; j_gene: TRBJ2-2; CDR3aa: CASSQPRFLAGGNGELFF; CDR3nt: TGTGCCAGCAGCCAACCTCGGTTCCTAGCGGGAGGGAACGGGGAGCTGTTTTTT
d_gene: TRBD1; v_gene: TRBV6-4; abundance: NA; j_gene: TRBJ1-4; CDR3aa: CASTTPMLGYRGGYEKLFF; CDR3nt: TGTGCCAGCACCACCCCGATGTTAGGATACAGAGGGGGCTATGAAAAACTGTTTTTT
d_gene: TRBD1; v_gene: TRBV11-2; abundance: NA; j_gene: TRBJ1-1; CDR3aa: CASSFSDRGWNTEAFF; CDR3nt: TGTGCCAGCAGCTTCTCGGACAGGGGGTGGAACACTGAAGCTTTCTTT
d_gene: NA; v_gene: TRBV7-6; abundance: NA; j_gene: TRBJ2-2; CDR3aa: CASSLDGGYTGELFF; CDR3nt: TGTGCCAGCAGCTTAGATGGGGGGTACACCGGGGAGCTGTTTTTT
d_gene: TRBD1; v_gene: TRBV28; abundance: NA; j_gene: TRBJ1-2; CDR3aa: CASSIPGQGSSYTF; CDR3nt: TGTGCCAGCAGTATCCCGGGACAGGGAAGTAGCTACACCTTC
d_gene: TRBD1; v_gene: TRBV27; abundance: once; j_gene: TRBJ2-3; CDR3aa: CASSAQGKTDTQYF; CDR3nt: TGTGCCAGCAGTGCACAGGGGAAGACAGATACGCAGTATTTT
d_gene: TRBD2; v_gene: TRBV15; abundance: few; j_gene: TRBJ2-7; CDR3aa: CATSHLRTSLDYEQYF; CDR3nt: TGTGCCACCAGCCACCTCCGGACTAGCTTAGACTACGAGCAGTACTTC
d_gene: NA; v_gene: TRBV7-9; abundance: few; j_gene: TRBJ2-7; CDR3aa: CASSSASGESDEQYF; CDR3nt: TGTGCCAGCAGCTCCGCTTCCGGGGAATCCGACGAGCAGTACTTC
d_gene: TRBD1; v_gene: TRBV30; abundance: NA; j_gene: TRBJ1-5; CDR3aa: CAWGQGNQPQHF; CDR3nt: TGTGCCTGGGGACAGGGCAATCAGCCCCAGCATTTT
d_gene: TRBD1; v_gene: TRBV28; abundance: NA; j_gene: TRBJ1-3; CDR3aa: CASSQGQVGNTIYF; CDR3nt: TGTGCCAGCAGCCAAGGACAGGTTGGAAACACCATATATTTT
d_gene: TRBD1; v_gene: TRBV28; abundance: NA; j_gene: TRBJ2-7; CDR3aa: CASSRQGSYEQYF; CDR3nt: TGTGCCAGCAGTCGACAGGGAAGTTACGAGCAGTACTTC
d_gene: NA; v_gene: TRBV14; abundance: NA; j_gene: TRBJ1-3; CDR3aa: CASSQAGQISGNTIYF; CDR3nt: TGTGCCAGCAGCCAAGCAGGACAGATCTCTGGAAACACCATATATTTT
d_gene: TRBD2; v_gene: TRBV7-3; abundance: NA; j_gene: TRBJ2-1; CDR3aa: CASSATGTRDDNEQFF; CDR3nt: TGTGCCAGCAGCGCTACCGGGACTAGAGATGACAATGAGCAGTTCTTC
d_gene: TRBD1; v_gene: TRBV6-2/TRBV6-3; abundance: NA; j_gene: TRBJ1-5; CDR3aa: CASSPTGGLGNQPQHF; CDR3nt: TGTGCCAGCAGTCCGACAGGGGGCTTGGGCAATCAGCCCCAGCATTTT
d_gene: TRBD1; v_gene: TRBV23-1; abundance: NA; j_gene: TRBJ2-1; CDR3aa: CASSQSAGVRGQNKNEQFF; CDR3nt: TGCGCCAGCAGTCAATCTGCAGGGGTCCGGGGACAGAACAAGAATGAGCAGTTCTTC
d_gene: NA; v_gene: TRBV19; abundance: NA; j_gene: TRBJ1-2; CDR3aa: CASSSYGYTF; CDR3nt: TGTGCCAGTAGTTCGTATGGCTACACCTTC
d_gene: NA; v_gene: TRBV5-6; abundance: NA; j_gene: TRBJ2-2; CDR3aa: CASSLAHKNTGELFF; CDR3nt: TGTGCCAGCAGCTTGGCACACAAGAACACCGGGGAGCTGTTTTTT
d_gene: TRBD1; v_gene: TRBV18; abundance: NA; j_gene: TRBJ1-1; CDR3aa: CASSPRTGKDTEAFF; CDR3nt: TGTGCCAGCTCACCTCGGACAGGGAAGGACACTGAAGCTTTCTTT
d_gene: TRBD2; v_gene: TRBV28; abundance: NA; j_gene: TRBJ2-7; CDR3aa: CASSLWREVGYEQYF; CDR3nt: TGTGCCAGCAGTTTATGGCGGGAGGTTGGTTACGAGCAGTACTTC
d_gene: TRBD2; v_gene: TRBV2; abundance: NA; j_gene: TRBJ2-5; CDR3aa: CASRVAGGQETQYF; CDR3nt: TGTGCCAGCAGAGTAGCGGGAGGCCAAGAGACCCAGTACTTC
d_gene: TRBD1; v_gene: TRBV2; abundance: NA; j_gene: TRBJ1-3; CDR3aa: CASRGQDLNTIYF; CDR3nt: TGTGCCAGCAGAGGACAGGACTTAAACACCATATATTTT
d_gene: NA; v_gene: TRBV27; abundance: NA; j_gene: TRBJ2-1; CDR3aa: CASSSGASGLYNEQFF; CDR3nt: TGTGCCAGCAGTTCGGGGGCTAGCGGTCTCTACAATGAGCAGTTCTTC
d_gene: NA; v_gene: TRBV19; abundance: NA; j_gene: TRBJ2-7; CDR3aa: CASTNGGTVNEQYF; CDR3nt: TGTGCCAGTACTAATGGGGGGACAGTTAACGAGCAGTACTTC
d_gene: NA; v_gene: TRBV9; abundance: NA; j_gene: TRBJ2-2; CDR3aa: CASSPFQVYPTGELFF; CDR3nt: TGTGCCAGCAGCCCCTTTCAGGTTTATCCCACCGGGGAGCTGTTTTTT
d_gene: NA; v_gene: TRBV15; abundance: NA; j_gene: TRBJ1-2; CDR3aa: CATSPGRFGYTF; CDR3nt: TGTGCCACCAGTCCGGGGAGATTTGGCTACACCTTC
d_gene: NA; v_gene: TRBV24-1; abundance: NA; j_gene: TRBJ2-1; CDR3aa: CATSELDSNVEQFF; CDR3nt: TGTGCCACCAGTGAATTAGACAGCAACGTTGAGCAGTTCTTC
d_gene: TRBD1; v_gene: TRBV12-3/TRBV12-4; abundance: few; j_gene: TRBJ1-6; CDR3aa: CASRQGANSPLHF; CDR3nt: TGTGCCAGCAGACAGGGGGCTAATTCACCCCTCCACTTT
d_gene: NA; v_gene: TRBV18; abundance: NA; j_gene: TRBJ1-5; CDR3aa: CASSPSGRDNQPQHF; CDR3nt: TGTGCCAGCTCACCGAGTGGACGGGATAATCAGCCCCAGCATTTT
d_gene: NA; v_gene: TRBV27; abundance: NA; j_gene: TRBJ2-7; CDR3aa: CASSSRDEVYEQYF; CDR3nt: TGTGCCAGCAGTTCACGGGATGAGGTCTACGAGCAGTACTTC
d_gene: NA; v_gene: TRBV5-4; abundance: NA; j_gene: TRBJ2-5; CDR3aa: CASSQMGGEDQETQYF; CDR3nt: TGTGCCAGCAGCCAGATGGGGGGAGAAGATCAAGAGACCCAGTACTTC